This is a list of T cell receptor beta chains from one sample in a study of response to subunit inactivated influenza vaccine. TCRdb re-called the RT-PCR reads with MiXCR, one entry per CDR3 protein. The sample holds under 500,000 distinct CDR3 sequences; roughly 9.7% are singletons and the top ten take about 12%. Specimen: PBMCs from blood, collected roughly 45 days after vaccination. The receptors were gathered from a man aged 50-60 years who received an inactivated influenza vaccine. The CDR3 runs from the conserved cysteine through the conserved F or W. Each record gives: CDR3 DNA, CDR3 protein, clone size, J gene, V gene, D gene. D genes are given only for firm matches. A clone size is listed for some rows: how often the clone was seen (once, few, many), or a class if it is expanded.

DNA: TGCAGCACCGCGAGTGTAGCGGGGGGGCGAAATGAGCAGTTCTTC
CDR3: CSTASVAGGRNEQFF
size: -
J: TRBJ2-1
V: TRBV29-1
D: TRBD2

DNA: TGTGCCAGCAGTGGTCTAGCGGGAAATGAGCAGTTCTTC
CDR3: CASSGLAGNEQFF
size: many
J: TRBJ2-1
V: TRBV2
D: TRBD2

DNA: TGTGCCATCAGTGATCGGGACAGAGGGACAAATAATTCACCCCTCCACTTT
CDR3: CAISDRDRGTNNSPLHF
size: -
J: TRBJ1-6
V: TRBV10-3
D: TRBD1

DNA: TGCAGTGCTAGAGATGGGCTAGCGGGGGTGGAGCAGTACTTC
CDR3: CSARDGLAGVEQYF
size: many
J: TRBJ2-7
V: TRBV20-1
D: TRBD2

DNA: TGTGCCAGCAGCCCGATCCCCGACGGAGATGGCTACACCTTC
CDR3: CASSPIPDGDGYTF
size: -
J: TRBJ1-2
V: TRBV7-9
D: -

DNA: TGTGCCAGCAGCTCCGGCGAAGGAAGCTATTATTCACCCCTCCACTTT
CDR3: CASSSGEGSYYSPLHF
size: -
J: TRBJ1-6
V: TRBV7-8
D: -

DNA: TGTGCCAGCAGTCGCCCTGGGACCAGCCAGTTCTTC
CDR3: CASSRPGTSQFF
size: -
J: TRBJ2-1
V: TRBV12-3/TRBV12-4
D: -

DNA: TGTGCCAGCAGCTTGGCCCCTAGCGGGAACACCGGGGAGCTGTTTTTT
CDR3: CASSLAPSGNTGELFF
size: -
J: TRBJ2-2
V: TRBV5-4
D: TRBD2

DNA: TGTGCCAGCAGTTTAATGTGGGGGTCCTACGAGCAGTACTTC
CDR3: CASSLMWGSYEQYF
size: -
J: TRBJ2-7
V: TRBV28
D: -

DNA: TGTGCCAGCAGCCACGACGGACTAGCGGGAGATCCCCGGTCCTACGAGCAGTACTTC
CDR3: CASSHDGLAGDPRSYEQYF
size: few
J: TRBJ2-7
V: TRBV28
D: TRBD2

DNA: TGTGCCAGCAGCGCGAGCGGGGGTCAAGCCGGGGAGCTGTTTTTT
CDR3: CASSASGGQAGELFF
size: many
J: TRBJ2-2
V: TRBV9
D: TRBD2

DNA: TGCAGCGTTGAGGACCGTGGGGGCTACACCTTC
CDR3: CSVEDRGGYTF
size: many
J: TRBJ1-2
V: TRBV29-1
D: -

DNA: TGTGCCAGCAGTTACTCGCAGTGGGGCACCTACGAGCAGTACTTC
CDR3: CASSYSQWGTYEQYF
size: many
J: TRBJ2-7
V: TRBV6-2/TRBV6-3
D: -

DNA: TGTGCCAGCAGCCCAAGACAGGGCATTCAGTACTTC
CDR3: CASSPRQGIQYF
size: few
J: TRBJ2-4
V: TRBV7-2
D: TRBD1

DNA: TGTGCCAGCAGTTACTCGGCTAGCGGATCCTACGAGCAGTACTTC
CDR3: CASSYSASGSYEQYF
size: many
J: TRBJ2-7
V: TRBV6-5
D: TRBD2

DNA: TGTGCCAGCAGTTACTCAGGGGGCTCGGATGGCTACACCTTC
CDR3: CASSYSGGSDGYTF
size: few
J: TRBJ1-2
V: TRBV6-5
D: TRBD1

DNA: TGTGCCAGCAGTTCCAGCGCCGGGGACGCAGGGCGGGAGCAGTTCTTC
CDR3: CASSSSAGDAGREQFF
size: many
J: TRBJ2-1
V: TRBV12-3/TRBV12-4
D: -

DNA: TGTGCCAGCAGTAAGGGATGGGTGGCCCGGGATGGCTACACCTTC
CDR3: CASSKGWVARDGYTF
size: -
J: TRBJ1-2
V: TRBV6-1
D: -

DNA: TGTGCCAGCAGCTTACAACAGGGTATAGGGTACGAGCAGTACTTC
CDR3: CASSLQQGIGYEQYF
size: -
J: TRBJ2-7
V: TRBV7-3
D: -

DNA: TGCGCCAGCAGCTTGCAAACAGGGAGAAACGAGCAGTACTTC
CDR3: CASSLQTGRNEQYF
size: -
J: TRBJ2-7
V: TRBV5-1
D: -

DNA: TGCGCCAGCAGCATCCAGGGCTCCTACGAGCAGTACTTC
CDR3: CASSIQGSYEQYF
size: many
J: TRBJ2-7
V: TRBV5-1
D: -

DNA: TGTGCCAGCAGTTTAGGACTAGCGGGAGTGTACGAGCAGTACTTC
CDR3: CASSLGLAGVYEQYF
size: many
J: TRBJ2-7
V: TRBV7-8
D: TRBD2

DNA: TGTGCCAGCAGCATAGGACAGGGGAGATACAATGAGCAGTTCTTC
CDR3: CASSIGQGRYNEQFF
size: few
J: TRBJ2-1
V: TRBV7-2
D: TRBD1

DNA: TGTGCCATCAGTGATACTGGGACACCCTATGGCTACACCTTC
CDR3: CAISDTGTPYGYTF
size: few
J: TRBJ1-2
V: TRBV10-3
D: -

DNA: TGTGCCAGCAGCCATGGGTCAGGGGAAGCTTTCTTT
CDR3: CASSHGSGEAFF
size: -
J: TRBJ1-1
V: TRBV3-1
D: -

DNA: TGTGCCAGCAGCCAGGGAGATCGGGACCTGGAGACCCAGTACTTC
CDR3: CASSQGDRDLETQYF
size: many
J: TRBJ2-5
V: TRBV14
D: -

DNA: TGTGCCATCAGTCAGTCTGTAGGACTAGCTTACGAGCAGTACTTC
CDR3: CAISQSVGLAYEQYF
size: -
J: TRBJ2-7
V: TRBV10-3
D: TRBD2

DNA: TGTGCCAGCAGCCCACTAGCGGGGGGGCGGTACAATGAGCAGTTCTTC
CDR3: CASSPLAGGRYNEQFF
size: few
J: TRBJ2-1
V: TRBV7-2
D: TRBD2

DNA: TGCGCCAGCAGCCAAGAGAGGGAGCCCTGGGAGACCCAGTACTTC
CDR3: CASSQEREPWETQYF
size: few
J: TRBJ2-5
V: TRBV4-3
D: -